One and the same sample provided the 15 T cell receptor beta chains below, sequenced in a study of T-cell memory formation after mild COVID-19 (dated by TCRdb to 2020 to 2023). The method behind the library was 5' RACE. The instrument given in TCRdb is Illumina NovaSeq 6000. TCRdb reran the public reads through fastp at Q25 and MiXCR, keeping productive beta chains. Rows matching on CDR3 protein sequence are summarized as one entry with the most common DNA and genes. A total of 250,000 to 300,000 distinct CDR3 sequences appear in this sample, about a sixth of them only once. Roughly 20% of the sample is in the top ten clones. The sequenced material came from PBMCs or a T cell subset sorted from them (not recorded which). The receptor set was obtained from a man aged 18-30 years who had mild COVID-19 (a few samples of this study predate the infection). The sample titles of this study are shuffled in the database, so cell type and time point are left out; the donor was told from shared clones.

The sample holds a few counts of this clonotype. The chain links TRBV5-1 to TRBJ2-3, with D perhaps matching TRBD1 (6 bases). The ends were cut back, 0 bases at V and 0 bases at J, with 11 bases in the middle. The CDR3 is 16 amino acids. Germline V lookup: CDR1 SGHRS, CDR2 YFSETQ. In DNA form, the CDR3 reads TGCGCCAGCAGCTTGGGTTCGGGACAAAGCACAGATACGCAGTATTTT. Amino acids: CASSLGSGQSTDTQYF.

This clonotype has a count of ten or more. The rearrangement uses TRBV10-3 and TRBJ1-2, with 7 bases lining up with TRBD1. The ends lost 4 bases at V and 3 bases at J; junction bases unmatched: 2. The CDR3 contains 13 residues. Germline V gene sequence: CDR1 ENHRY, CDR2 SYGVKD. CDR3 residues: CAISVGQDYGYTF. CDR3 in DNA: TGTGCCATCAGTGTCGGACAGGACTATGGCTACACCTTC.

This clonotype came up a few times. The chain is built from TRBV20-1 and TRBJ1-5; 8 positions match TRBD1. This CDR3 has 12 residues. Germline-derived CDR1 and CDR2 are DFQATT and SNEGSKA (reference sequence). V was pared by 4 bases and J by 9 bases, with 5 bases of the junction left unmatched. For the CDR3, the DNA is TGCAGTGCTATGGGCAGGGGGCGGCCCCAGCATTTT. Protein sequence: CSAMGRGRPQHF.

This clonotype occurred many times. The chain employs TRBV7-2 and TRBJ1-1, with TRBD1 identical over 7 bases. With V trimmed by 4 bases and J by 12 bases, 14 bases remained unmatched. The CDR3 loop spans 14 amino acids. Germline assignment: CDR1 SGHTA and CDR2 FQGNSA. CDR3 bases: TGTGCCAGCAGCTCGCAGGGGGGATCAGGAGCGACTTTCTTT. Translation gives CASSSQGGSGATFF.

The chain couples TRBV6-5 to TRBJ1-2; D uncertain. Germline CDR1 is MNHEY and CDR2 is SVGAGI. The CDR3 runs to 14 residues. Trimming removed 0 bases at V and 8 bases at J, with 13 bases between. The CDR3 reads CASSYSEPFRGYTF. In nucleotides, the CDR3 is TGTGCCAGCAGTTACTCGGAGCCCTTTAGGGGCTACACCTTC.

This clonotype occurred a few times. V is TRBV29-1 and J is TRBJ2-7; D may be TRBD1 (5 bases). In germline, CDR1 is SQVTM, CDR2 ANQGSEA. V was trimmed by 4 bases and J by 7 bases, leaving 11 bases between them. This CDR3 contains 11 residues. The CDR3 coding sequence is TGCAGCGTTGTACAGGTGGGGGAGCAGTACTTC. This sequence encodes CSVVQVGEQYF.

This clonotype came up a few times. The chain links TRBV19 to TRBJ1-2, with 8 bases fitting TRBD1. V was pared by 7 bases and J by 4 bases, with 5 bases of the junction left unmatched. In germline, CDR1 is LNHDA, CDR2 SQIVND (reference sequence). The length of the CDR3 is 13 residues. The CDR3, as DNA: TGTGCCAGTACCCGGACAGGGTCCTATGGCTACACCTTC. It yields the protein CASTRTGSYGYTF.

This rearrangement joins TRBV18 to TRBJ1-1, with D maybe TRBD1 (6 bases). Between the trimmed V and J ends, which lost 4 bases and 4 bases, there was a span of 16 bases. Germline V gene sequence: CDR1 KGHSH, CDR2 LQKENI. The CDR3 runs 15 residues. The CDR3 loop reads CASSRGLVGGTEAFF. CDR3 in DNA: TGTGCCAGCTCACGGGGGCTGGTGGGGGGCACTGAAGCTTTCTTT.

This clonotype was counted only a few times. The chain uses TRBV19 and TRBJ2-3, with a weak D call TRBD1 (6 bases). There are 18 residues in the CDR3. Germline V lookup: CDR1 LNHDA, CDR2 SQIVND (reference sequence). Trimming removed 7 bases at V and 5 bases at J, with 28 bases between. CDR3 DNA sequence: TGTGCCAGTACCCCAAGATGGGACGGGACAAACGCACAAGATACGCAGTATTTT. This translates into CASTPRWDGTNAQDTQYF.

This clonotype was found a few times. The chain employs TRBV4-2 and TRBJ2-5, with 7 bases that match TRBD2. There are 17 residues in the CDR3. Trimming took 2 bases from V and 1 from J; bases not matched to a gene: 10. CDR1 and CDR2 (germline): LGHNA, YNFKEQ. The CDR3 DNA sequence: TGTGCCAGCAGCCAACGCCCGACTAGCAAGGTCCAAGAGACCCAGTACTTC. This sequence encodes CASSQRPTSKVQETQYF.

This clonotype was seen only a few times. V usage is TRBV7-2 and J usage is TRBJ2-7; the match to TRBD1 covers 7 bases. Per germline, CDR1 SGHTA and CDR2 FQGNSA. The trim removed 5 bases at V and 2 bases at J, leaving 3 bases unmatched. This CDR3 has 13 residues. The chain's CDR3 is CASSPTGTYEQYF. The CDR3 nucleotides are TGTGCCAGCAGCCCGACAGGGACCTACGAGCAGTACTTC.

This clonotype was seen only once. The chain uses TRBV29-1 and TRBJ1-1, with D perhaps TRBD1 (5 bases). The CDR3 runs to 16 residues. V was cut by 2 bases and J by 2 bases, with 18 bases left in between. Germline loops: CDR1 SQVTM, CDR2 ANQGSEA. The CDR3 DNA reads TGCAGCGTTGAATCGACACCAAAGGGGATTAACACTGAAGCTTTCTTT. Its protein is CSVESTPKGINTEAFF. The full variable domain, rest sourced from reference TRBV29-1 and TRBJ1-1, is SAVISQKPSRDICQRGTSLTIQCQVDSQVTMMFWYRQQPGQSLTLIATANQGSEATYESGFVIDKFPISRPNLTFSTLTVSNMSPEDSSIYLCSVESTPKGINTEAFFGQGTRLTVV.

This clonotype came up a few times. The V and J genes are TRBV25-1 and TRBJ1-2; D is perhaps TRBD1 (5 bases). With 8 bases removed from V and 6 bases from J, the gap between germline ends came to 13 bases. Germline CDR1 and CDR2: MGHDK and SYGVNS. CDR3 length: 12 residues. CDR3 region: CASLNRRDGYTF. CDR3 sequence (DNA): TGTGCCAGCTTGAACCGCAGGGATGGCTACACCTTC.

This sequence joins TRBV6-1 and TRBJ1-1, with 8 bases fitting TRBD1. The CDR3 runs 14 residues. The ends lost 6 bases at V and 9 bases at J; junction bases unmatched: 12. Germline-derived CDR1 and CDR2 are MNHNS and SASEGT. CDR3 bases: TGTGCCAGCAGGCATTCCTCTGGACAGGGCAAAGCTTTCTTT. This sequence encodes CASRHSSGQGKAFF.

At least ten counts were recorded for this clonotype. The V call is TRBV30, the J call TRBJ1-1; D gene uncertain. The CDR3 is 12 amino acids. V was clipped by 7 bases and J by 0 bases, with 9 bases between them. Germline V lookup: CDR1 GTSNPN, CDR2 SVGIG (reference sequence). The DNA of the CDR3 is TGTGCCTTAGAGGGAATGAACACTGAAGCTTTCTTT. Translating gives CALEGMNTEAFF.